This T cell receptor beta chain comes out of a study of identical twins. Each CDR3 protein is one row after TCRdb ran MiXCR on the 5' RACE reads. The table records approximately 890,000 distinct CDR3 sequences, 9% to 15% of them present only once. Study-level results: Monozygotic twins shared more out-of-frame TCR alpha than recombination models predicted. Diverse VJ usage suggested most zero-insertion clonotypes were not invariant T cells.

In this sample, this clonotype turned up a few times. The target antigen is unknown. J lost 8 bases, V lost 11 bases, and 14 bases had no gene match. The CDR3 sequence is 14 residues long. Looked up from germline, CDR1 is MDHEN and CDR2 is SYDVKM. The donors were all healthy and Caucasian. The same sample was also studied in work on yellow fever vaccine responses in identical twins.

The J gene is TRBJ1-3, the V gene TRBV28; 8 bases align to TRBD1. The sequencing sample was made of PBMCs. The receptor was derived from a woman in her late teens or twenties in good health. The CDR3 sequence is CAVAPGGAGYTIYF. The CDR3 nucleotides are TGTGCCGTCGCTCCAGGGGGCGCCGGCTACACCATATATTTT.